Here is one T cell receptor (beta chain) with its context. Antigen unknown. The assay was immunoSEQ multiplex PCR, and TCRdb's table has in-frame clones only and misses some. The profile shows around 1.5 million clones, about 98% of them singletons. V lost 3 bases to trimming and J lost 2 bases, with 13 bases between them. The CDR3 is made up of 15 amino acids. The germline V gene encodes CDR1 KGHSH and CDR2 LQKENI. The record originates from a study of shared clonotypes between healthy human individuals. The overall study: There were three CD4 naive, three CD4 memory, two CD8 naive and one CD8 memory plates per donor.

The study drew all its donors from Caucasian adults living in Nashville, Tennessee. General observations from the study: Sequencing depth was expected to affect clonotype sharing among donors.

The origin of this receptor is a man under 40 in good health. The chain has TRBV18 and TRBJ2-5; D is perhaps TRBD2 (6 bases). Sequencing used naive CD4+ T cells sorted from blood. Subset given: CD45RA+ positively selected. CDR3 loop: CASSPPSEGQETQYF. The CDR3 nucleotides are TGTGCCAGCTCACCCCCTTCGGAGGGGCAAGAGACCCAGTACTTC.